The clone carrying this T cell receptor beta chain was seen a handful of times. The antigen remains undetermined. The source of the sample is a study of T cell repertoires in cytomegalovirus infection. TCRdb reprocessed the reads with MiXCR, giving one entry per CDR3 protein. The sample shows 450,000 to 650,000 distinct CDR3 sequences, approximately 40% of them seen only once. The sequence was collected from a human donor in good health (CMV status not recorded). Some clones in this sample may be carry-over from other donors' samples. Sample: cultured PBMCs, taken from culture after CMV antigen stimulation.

The CDR3 DNA sequence: TGTGCCAGTACGACCCGCACAGATACGCAGTATTTT. As protein: CASTTRTDTQYF. This rearrangement joins TRBV6-2 or TRBV6-3 to TRBJ2-3; D is unresolved. Germline V lookup: CDR1 MNHEY, CDR2 SVGEGT. Trimming took 9 bases from V and 1 from J, leaving 8 bases between them. The CDR3 contains 12 residues.